This passage covers 9 T cell receptor beta chains from one sample sequenced in a study of blood T cell repertoires in COVID-19. Sequencing used immunoSEQ multiplex PCR; TCRdb keeps in-frame clones, though not all of them. The sample contains fewer than 350,000 clones, 90% of which appear only once. The sample consisted of PBMCs or T cells enriched from blood (not recorded which). The receptors were sampled from a young woman with acute COVID-19.

The DNA for the CDR3 is TGTGCCAGCAGCTTTCCGGGACTAGCGGGATGGAACACCGGGGAGCTGTTTTTT. Translated, it gives CASSFPGLAGWNTGELFF. The rearrangement uses TRBV7-8 and TRBJ2-2; TRBD2 aligns across 13 bases. The CDR3 contains 18 residues. CDR1 and CDR2 (germline): SGHVS, FQNEAQ. Trimming at V came to 3 bases and at J to 1 base, leaving 5 bases not matched to a gene.

The V call is TRBV5-1, the J call TRBJ1-5, with 7 bases matching TRBD1. Germline CDR1 is SGHRS and CDR2 is YFSETQ. The J segment lost 5 bases and the V segment lost 2 bases, leaving 4 bases of the junction unmatched. This CDR3 contains 14 residues. In DNA form, the CDR3 reads TGCGCCAGCAGCTTAACAGGGGCCGATCAGCCCCAGCATTTT. This encodes CASSLTGADQPQHF. The entire variable domain, with the rest obtained from reference TRBV5-1 and TRBJ1-5, is as follows: KAGVTQTPRYLIKTRGQQVTLSCSPISGHRSVSWYQQTPGQGLQFLFEYFSETQRNKGNFPGRFSGRQFSNSRSEMNVSTLELGDSALYLCASSLTGADQPQHFGDGTRLSIL.

The V gene is TRBV27, the J gene TRBJ2-3; 10 bases align to TRBD1. CDR1 is MNHEY, CDR2 SMNVEV, per germline (reference sequence). The CDR3 is made up of 14 amino acids. Trimming at V came to 8 bases and at J to 4 bases, leaving 6 bases not matched to a gene. CDR3: CASGDRGHADTQYF. CDR3 sequence (DNA): TGTGCCAGCGGCGACAGGGGGCACGCAGATACGCAGTATTTT.

This clone has just a few counts. The chain recombines TRBV27 with TRBJ2-6; a possible D gene is TRBD2 (6 bases). This CDR3 contains 17 residues. Germline CDR1 reads MNHEY; CDR2 reads SMNVEV (reference sequence). Trimming removed 4 bases from V and 1 base from J, with 14 bases in between. The CDR3 protein is CASSSWVGGSGANVLTF. The CDR3 nucleotides are TGTGCCAGCAGTTCTTGGGTTGGGGGGTCTGGGGCCAACGTCCTGACTTTC.

This rearrangement joins TRBV7-8 to TRBJ2-1, with D possibly TRBD1 on 5 matching bases. The CDR3 is 17 amino acids. V lost 5 bases and J 0 bases, leaving 17 bases between the germline ends. The germline V gene has CDR1 SGHVS and CDR2 FQNEAQ. The CDR3 loop is CASSPGSPLSSYNEQFF. The CDR3 DNA sequence: TGTGCCAGCAGCCCAGGGTCCCCATTAAGCTCCTACAATGAGCAGTTCTTC.

The chain has TRBV5-5 and TRBJ1-2; weak D call: TRBD1 (5 bases). Trimming stripped 0 bases from V and 0 bases from J, with 12 bases between. Looked up from germline, CDR1 is SGHKS and CDR2 is YYEKEE (reference sequence). The CDR3 contains 16 residues. CDR3 protein: CASSLGGRQTNYGYTF. CDR3 nucleotides: TGTGCCAGCAGCTTGGGGGGTAGACAGACTAACTATGGCTACACCTTC.

The J gene is TRBJ1-5, the V gene TRBV18, with D unclear. CDR3 length: 15 residues. Trimming stripped 3 bases from V and 3 bases from J, with 12 bases between. Germline loops: CDR1 KGHSH, CDR2 LQKENI. CDR3 in DNA: TGTGCCAGCTCACCGGCGGTCGGTGACAATCAGCCCCAGCATTTT. Residues: CASSPAVGDNQPQHF. Full variable domain (remainder filled in from reference TRBV18 and TRBJ1-5): NAGVMQNPRHLVRRRGQEARLRCSPMKGHSHVYWYRQLPEEGLKFMVYLQKENIIDESGMPKERFSAEFPKEGPSILRIQQVVRGDSAAYFCASSPAVGDNQPQHFGDGTRLSIL.

The CDR3 protein is CASSSQTGGHNEQFF. The CDR3 DNA reads TGTGCCAGCAGCTCCCAGACAGGGGGCCACAATGAGCAGTTCTTC. The chain recombines TRBV7-9 with TRBJ2-1; TRBD1 matches 10 bases. J lost 5 bases, V lost 4 bases, and 5 bases had no gene match. Germline V gene data show CDR1 as SEHNR and CDR2 as FQNEAQ (reference sequence). The CDR3 extends over 15 amino acids.

The rearrangement joins TRBV28 to TRBJ1-3; D is uncertain. The CDR3 totals 12 residues. Germline V gene lookup returns CDR1 MDHEN and CDR2 SYDVKM. Trimming left V 6 bases short and J 3 bases short, with 6 bases between. CDR3 nucleotide sequence: TGTGCCAGCAGAACAAATGGAAACACCATATATTTT. It is translated as CASRTNGNTIYF.